This T cell receptor (beta chain) stems from a study of shared clonotypes between healthy human individuals. Study-level points and caveats: About 5% of naive CD4 clonotypes were shared across four donors.

In regard to this clone: Its specificity is not known.

Terminally differentiated effector memory CD45RA+ cells were left out of the naive CD8 fraction, which was CD45RO-negative and positively selected for CCR7. Replicate PCRs for sorted subsets used approximately 220 ng DNA; this equaled 25,000 to 30,000 T cell genomes. Per the study methods: Filtering differed since immunoSEQ provided only junctions, with no quality scores. Here immunoSEQ multiplex PCR was the method, and the copy in TCRdb shows in-frame clones only, minus some. V and J calls and clone size are as listed in that table; D and trimming were resolved from the DNA. Among 630,000 or so clones listed, roughly 98% were seen once. Per germline, CDR1 MNHNS and CDR2 SASEGT. V was clipped by 1 base and J by 8 bases, with 6 bases between them. CDR3 length: 12 amino acids.

Sequenced sample: naive CD8+ T cells sorted from blood. The source of this sequence is a man aged 25 to 45 in good health. The gene calls are TRBV6-1 and TRBJ2-1; D unclear. CDR3 loop: CASSEVWDEQFF. The CDR3 DNA sequence: TGTGCCAGCAGTGAAGTCTGGGATGAGCAGTTCTTC.